The rows below give T cell receptor beta chains drawn from one sample of a study of T cell responses to AZD1222 COVID-19 vaccine. Clones were sequenced by immunoSEQ multiplex PCR, and TCRdb holds only the in-frame ones, with some missing. The sample includes 180,000 or so clones, 90% of them seen just once. The source was peripheral blood, collected 28 days after the second dose of the MenACWY control vaccine. These receptors came from an adult who received the MenACWY meningococcal vaccine as a control. Both conserved end residues are part of each CDR3. Each record gives: D gene, V gene, clone size, J gene, CDR3 protein. D genes are given only for firm matches. The size of a clone is reported for some rows only, either as once, few or many, or as a class for expanded clones.

>NA|TRBV28|NA|TRBJ2-7
CASSLGRTYSYEQYF
>NA|TRBV7-3|NA|TRBJ2-1
CASSFRGSYNEQFF
>NA|TRBV28|NA|TRBJ2-7
CASRAGPGVHEQYF
>NA|TRBV28|NA|TRBJ2-2
CASEGTLGTGELFF
>NA|TRBV24-1|NA|TRBJ2-3
CATSDSGIEDTQYF
>NA|TRBV6-5|NA|TRBJ2-1
CASSHPKGGRDEQFF
>TRBD2|TRBV6-5|NA|TRBJ2-5
CASSSLLAGSQETQYF
>NA|TRBV21-1|NA|TRBJ2-7
CASSKHNSGGRIYEQYF
>NA|TRBV28|NA|TRBJ1-1
CASSFPGHSSNTEAFF
>TRBD1|TRBV7-2|NA|TRBJ1-1
CASSSDRGGGTEAFF
>NA|TRBV19|few|TRBJ1-2
CASSIRAANLNYGYTF
>NA|TRBV3-1/TRBV3-2|NA|TRBJ2-6
CASSLWTAPSGANVLTF
>NA|TRBV18|NA|TRBJ1-6
CASSPPEGGDSPLHF
>TRBD2|TRBV7-2|NA|TRBJ2-1
CASSLPLSGTSGSINEQFF
>TRBD1|TRBV4-3|NA|TRBJ1-2
CASSLEMGQGLIHYGYTF
>NA|TRBV18|NA|TRBJ2-3
CASSLDRDVTDTQYF
>TRBD1|TRBV10-3|NA|TRBJ1-2
CAIRSQGANYGYTF
>TRBD1|TRBV19|NA|TRBJ2-5
CASSLGQGAGETQYF
>NA|TRBV7-2|NA|TRBJ1-1
CASSADRRGVVNTEAFF
>NA|TRBV10-3|NA|TRBJ1-6
CAIRNGLEDSPLHF
>NA|TRBV9|NA|TRBJ2-3
CASSVVGSTDTQYF
>NA|TRBV24-1|NA|TRBJ2-1
CATSDSPPGTTVLNEQFF
>NA|TRBV7-5|NA|TRBJ2-7
CARSPEGKRGYEQYF
>NA|TRBV27|NA|TRBJ1-2
CASTKGGSANYGYTF
>NA|TRBV15|once|TRBJ2-2
CATSRGVGVWTGELFF
>TRBD2|TRBV20-1|NA|TRBJ2-5
CSARDSGGLYF
>NA|TRBV29-1|NA|TRBJ1-4
CSVDFGGEKLFF
>TRBD1|TRBV27|NA|TRBJ1-2
CASSPWTGRGGYGYTF
>TRBD1|TRBV7-9|NA|TRBJ1-3
CASSITGGPGNTIYF
>NA|TRBV7-3|NA|TRBJ2-6
CASSFGGRSGANVLTF
>NA|TRBV24-1|NA|TRBJ2-1
CATSDSHQSSYNEQFF
>TRBD2|TRBV2|few|TRBJ2-7
CASSLSGSSFEQYF
>TRBD2|TRBV2|NA|TRBJ2-7
CASNRAGAYEQYF
>TRBD1|TRBV28|NA|TRBJ1-2
CASSPLGTGVNYGYTF
>NA|TRBV4-2|once|TRBJ2-7
CASSPLAGDSYEQYF
>NA|TRBV7-9|NA|TRBJ1-1
CASSLGAGQTLEAFF
>NA|TRBV7-2|NA|TRBJ2-6
CASSFSSGVSGVANVLTF
>TRBD2|TRBV18|NA|TRBJ2-1
CASSPAGGGYEQFF
>NA|TRBV4-3|NA|TRBJ1-1
CASSQDRGGKEAFF
>TRBD2|TRBV29-1|NA|TRBJ2-7
CSVGAGLAGLYEQYF
>NA|TRBV19|NA|TRBJ1-2
CASIQDRNYGYTF
>NA|TRBV5-6|NA|TRBJ2-7
CASSSFRGGASPEQYF
>NA|TRBV11-2|NA|TRBJ2-5
CASSFRKQETQYF
>NA|TRBV4-3|NA|TRBJ1-6
CASSPRDRDNSPLHF
>NA|TRBV6-5|once|TRBJ1-1
CASSTGMNTEAFF
>NA|TRBV5-4|NA|TRBJ1-5
CASSLSGSNQPQHF
>NA|TRBV29-1|NA|TRBJ2-1
CSVEDPEGNINEQFF
>TRBD2|TRBV5-1|NA|TRBJ2-1
CASSAGLAEVNEQFF
>NA|TRBV4-3|NA|TRBJ2-2
CASSQGFGGGTGELFF
>NA|TRBV2|few|TRBJ1-1
CASMGRQAFF
>TRBD1|TRBV28|NA|TRBJ1-5
CASSQDRGLVVGNQPQHF
>NA|TRBV19|NA|TRBJ2-1
CASKPQLGRLIGRDEQFF
>TRBD1|TRBV28|NA|TRBJ2-7
CASSSDRETEEQYF
>NA|TRBV3-1/TRBV3-2|NA|TRBJ2-5
CASSQDPGSWYQETQYF